The 18 T cell receptor beta chains below were found in one sample sequenced in a study of T cells in women clearing cervical HPV infection. Profiling relied on immunoSEQ multiplex PCR, and the TCRdb table lists in-frame clones only, not all of them. The sample table sets out 15,000 to 20,000 clones. The specimen sequenced was blood buffy coat. The source of these receptors is a woman aged 18 to 75 with a cervical HPV16 infection that either progressed to CIN3+ or cleared (not recorded which).

The sequenced part of the CDR3 DNA is TGCGCCAGCAGTAACCAGGGGGGCACTGAA. Amino acid sequence: CASSNQGGTE. The whole CDR3 sequence is CASSNQGGTEAFF. The chain employs TRBV5-1 and TRBJ1-1; 7 positions match TRBD1. Read sequence stops 3 residues before the CDR3 end, and the germline J gene provides the missing end. CDR1 is SGHRS and CDR2 is YFSETQ in the germline V gene. This CDR3 has 13 amino acids. Germline trimming cut 5 bases from V and 4 bases from J; bases unmatched to any gene: 5.

Notes on this clone: Coverage ceases 3 residues before the CDR3 finishes, and the germline J gene fills in the end. V is TRBV18 and J is TRBJ1-3, with no clear D. The CDR3 spans 15 residues. The ends were cut back, 0 bases at V and 0 bases at J, with 6 bases in the middle. Germline V gene sequence: CDR1 KGHSH, CDR2 LQKENI. The sequenced CDR3 bases are TGTGCCAGCTCACCACCTTCGTCCTCTGGAAACACC. It yields the protein CASSPPSSSGNT. The full CDR3 sequence reads CASSPPSSSGNTIYF.

Concerning this clone: Read sequence stops 3 residues before the CDR3 end, and the germline J gene provides the missing end. The V and J genes are TRBV19 and TRBJ1-2; tentative D call: TRBD1 (6 bases). Germline loops: CDR1 LNHDA, CDR2 SQIVND (reference sequence). This CDR3 contains 14 residues. The CDR3 protein is CASTRDKNFYDYTF. The covered CDR3 bases are TGTGCCAGTACCCGGGACAAAAACTTCTACGAC. The whole variable domain, filled in from reference TRBV19 and TRBJ1-2, reads DGGITQSPKYLFRKEGQNVTLSCEQNLNHDAMYWYRQDPGQGLRLIYYSQIVNDFQKGDIAEGYSVSREKKESFPLTVTSAQKNPTAFYLCASTRDKNFYDYTFGSGTRLTVV.

In the case of this clone: The read comes to an end 3 residues before the CDR3 does, leaving the germline J gene to fill in the end. The V call is TRBV10-1, the J call TRBJ2-3, with TRBD2 matching 15 bases. The length of the CDR3 is 18 residues. The V gene end was trimmed by 5 bases and the J gene end by 5 bases; junction bases not matched to a gene: 11. Germline CDR1 and CDR2: WNHNN and SYGVQD (reference sequence). CDR3 protein: CASSPRPGLAGGGDTQYF. Partial CDR3 DNA: TGCGCCAGCAGTCCGCGACCGGGACTAGCGGGGGGAGGAGATACG.

As concerns this clone: The CDR3 end falls 3 residues outside the read, so it is completed with the germline J gene. The V gene is TRBV18, the J gene TRBJ2-1; weak D call: TRBD2 (6 bases). The V end was cut by 6 bases, the J end by 7 bases, with 22 bases between. CDR1 and CDR2 (germline): KGHSH, LQKENI. CDR3 length: 16 residues. The CDR3 region is CASSPTKTGTQNEQFF. The sequenced part of the CDR3 DNA is TGTGCCAGCTCCCCAACCAAGACCGGGACTCAGAATGAG.

Points on this clone: Sequencing ends 3 residues short of the CDR3 end; the germline J gene provides the rest. This chain joins TRBV14 and TRBJ1-6; D is perhaps TRBD1 (6 bases). Germline CDR1 SGHDN, CDR2 FVKESK. V was clipped by 5 bases and J by 0 bases, with 20 bases between them. The CDR3 is 19 amino acids. CDR3: CASSYSMGHSSSYNSPLHF. Partial CDR3 DNA: TGTGCCAGCAGCTATTCCATGGGACACTCGAGCTCCTATAATTCACCC.

CDR3 loop: CASSLGQEETQYF. The CDR3 bases that were read are TGTGCCAGCAGCTTGGGGCAGGAAGAGACC. The chain is built from TRBV5-4 and TRBJ2-5, with unresolved D. Read coverage stops 3 residues before the CDR3 terminus; the germline J gene supplies the remainder. Germline V CDR1 and CDR2: SGHNT, YYREEE (reference sequence). V was pared by 0 bases and J by 3 bases, with 6 bases between. The CDR3 sequence is 13 residues long.

A word on this clone: The read finishes 3 residues shy of the CDR3 end, and the germline J gene is used to complete it. The V call is TRBV30, the J call TRBJ2-4, with no clear D. Germline-derived CDR1 and CDR2 are GTSNPN and SVGIG (reference sequence). CDR3 length: 13 amino acids. CDR3 DNA (partial): TGTGCCTGGAGTGTACGAATTAACTATGGT. Translated: CAWSVRINYG. The CDR3 in its entirety is CAWSVRINYGQYF.

This clone is labeled medium-sized based on frequency. The CDR3 is cut off 3 residues early in the read; its end comes from the germline J gene. This sequence joins TRBV6-1 and TRBJ2-4, with 8 bases identical to TRBD2. This CDR3 region has 16 residues. Trimming cost V 2 bases and J 7 bases; bases outside gene matches: 10. Germline lookup yields CDR1 MNHNS and CDR2 SASEGT. The covered CDR3 bases are TGTGCCAGCAGTGAAACTATCCGGGGGGGCCGGAACATT. Its protein product is CASSETIRGGRNI. The CDR3 in its entirety is CASSETIRGGRNIQYF.

Details on this clone: From the germline J gene comes the end of the CDR3, since the read stops 3 residues before it. The chain is built from TRBV19 and TRBJ1-2, with TRBD1 as a possible D gene (5 bases). There are 14 residues in the CDR3. With 6 bases removed from V and 0 bases from J, the gap between germline ends came to 11 bases. Looked up from germline, CDR1 is LNHDA and CDR2 is SQIVND (reference sequence). CDR3 sequence reads: CASSPGPPNYGYTF. The DNA read from the CDR3 is TGTGCCAGTAGCCCAGGGCCCCCTAACTATGGC.

The DNA read from the CDR3 is TGTGCCAGCAGCTCCGGGACAGAGCCGTTGCGTTCACCC. This encodes CASSSGTEPLRSP. The full CDR3 protein is CASSSGTEPLRSPLHF. The chain uses TRBV6-2 or TRBV6-3 and TRBJ1-6; TRBD1 aligns across 7 bases. The read terminates 3 residues before the CDR3 end, so the remaining end is supplied by the germline J gene. The CDR3 contains 16 residues. After removal of 6 bases from V and 9 bases from J, the junction contained 14 bases not matched to a gene. CDR1 is MNHEY, CDR2 SVGEGT, per germline.

A word on this clone: One end of the junction varies from germline; a read error may be responsible. With the read ending 3 residues before the CDR3 end, the germline J gene is used to fill in that end. The chain joins TRBV7-7 to TRBJ2-3; 7 bases agree with TRBD2. Per germline, CDR1 SSHAT and CDR2 FNYEAQ (reference sequence). The CDR3 extends over 15 amino acids. CDR3 protein: CASSLGGLEGDTQYF. The DNA read from the CDR3 is TGTGCTAGCAGCTTGGGCGGACTAGAGGGGGATACG.

As concerns this clone: The read stops 3 residues short of the end of the CDR3; the missing end is completed from the germline J gene. The chain links TRBV20-1 to TRBJ2-3; 10 positions agree with TRBD2. The V gene's germline CDR1 is DFQATT and CDR2 SNEGSKA (reference sequence). J lost 2 bases, V lost 2 bases, and 4 bases had no gene match. There are 15 residues in the CDR3. The CDR3 sequence: CSARSSGGSTDTQYF. CDR3 DNA, as far as it was read: TGCAGTGCTAGAAGTAGCGGGGGGTCCACAGATACG.

Notes on this clone: The observed sequence ends 3 residues before the CDR3 terminus, with the missing tail filled in from the germline J gene. This chain connects TRBV2 to TRBJ2-2; perhaps TRBD1 as D (6 bases). Trimming removed 1 base from V and 0 bases from J, with 12 bases in between. The CDR3 covers 17 residues. Germline assignment: CDR1 SNHLY and CDR2 FYNNEI. The CDR3 protein is CASSEDVTGSNTGELFF. The sequenced CDR3 bases are TGTGCCAGCAGTGAAGACGTTACAGGGTCGAACACCGGGGAG.

About this clone itself: The DNA ends 3 residues before the CDR3 does, and the rest of the CDR3 is filled in from the germline J gene. V and J are TRBV5-1 and TRBJ2-1, with 10 bases fitting TRBD1. J lost 7 bases, V lost 4 bases, and 5 bases had no gene match. The CDR3 is 14 amino acids. Germline lookup yields CDR1 SGHRS and CDR2 YFSETQ. The sequenced part of the CDR3 DNA is TGCGCCAGCAGCAGCGGGACAGGGGTAAATGAG. Protein sequence: CASSSGTGVNE. The whole CDR3 protein reads CASSSGTGVNEQFF.

In the case of this clone: Read data end 3 residues before the CDR3 end; the end is taken from the germline J gene. The V gene is TRBV6-1, the J gene TRBJ2-4; 9 nucleotides align to TRBD1. The V gene's germline CDR1 is MNHNS and CDR2 SASEGT. The CDR3 has 15 amino acids. The covered CDR3 bases are TGTGCCAGCAGTGATTGGGACAGGGCTAACTATGGT. Its protein product is CASSDWDRANYG. From start to end, the CDR3 is CASSDWDRANYGQYF.

Note on this clone: The read terminates 3 residues ahead of where the CDR3 ends, so the germline J gene completes it. The chain links TRBV7-8 to TRBJ2-7; TRBD1 might be the D (5 bases). The CDR3 runs to 15 residues. V dropped 0 bases and J dropped 3 bases, with 12 bases sitting between them. The germline V gene has CDR1 SGHVS and CDR2 FQNEAQ. The CDR3 here is CASSLATGHFYEQYF. The part of the CDR3 DNA that was read is TGTGCCAGCAGCTTAGCCACAGGACACTTCTACGAG.

Points on this clone: The CDR3 is cut off 3 residues early in the read; its end comes from the germline J gene. The chain has TRBV6-2 or TRBV6-3 and TRBJ2-3, with 11 nucleotides matching TRBD2. Per germline, CDR1 MNHEY and CDR2 SVGEGT. The CDR3 covers 15 residues. The CDR3 protein is CASSLSGGAGETQYF. CDR3 bases read: TGTGCCAGCAGTCTTAGCGGGGGGGCCGGAGAGACG.